This TCR beta chain was found in a study of blood T cell repertoires in COVID-19. About the research overall: Acute and convalescent COVID-19 specimens originated in the United States, Italy and Spain.

Here immunoSEQ multiplex PCR was the method, and the copy in TCRdb shows in-frame clones only, minus some. The sample shows 65,000 to 80,000 clones, approximately 78% of them seen only once. This CDR3 has 14 amino acids. Germline CDR1 reads MDHEN; CDR2 reads SYDVKM. V lost 6 bases to trimming and J lost 5 bases, with 14 bases between them. The clonotype comes from a human donor in a cohort sampled during active COVID-19. The sequenced sample was peripheral blood. The J gene is TRBJ1-5, the V gene TRBV28, with a possible D match to TRBD1 (6 bases). This CDR3 is CASRPTGYYQPQHF. Here the CDR3 DNA reads TGTGCCAGCAGGCCAACAGGGTATTATCAGCCCCAGCATTTT.